The next 5 T cell receptor beta chains were all read from a single sample in a study of T cells in Graves' hyperthyroidism and ophthalmopathy. Amplification of TCR beta CDR3 regions used RNA as the template. The TCR CDR3 first-round RT-PCR relied on the HTBI primer set. TCRdb reanalysed the multiplex PCR reads using MiXCR and keeps one entry per CDR3 protein. Here the sample spans some 700,000 distinct CDR3 sequences, roughly a sixth being singletons. Sequenced input: blood. These receptors were obtained from a man in his fifties or sixties with Graves' hyperthyroidism.

The sample holds many counts of this clonotype. This chain links TRBV11-2 with TRBJ2-5; D is uncertain. The CDR3 is made up of 14 amino acids. From germline, CDR1 is SGHAT and CDR2 FQNNGV. V lost 1 base and J lost 2, with 8 bases in between. The DNA of the CDR3 is TGTGCCAGCAGCTTAGTTAAGAGACAAGAGACCCAGTACTTC. This encodes CASSLVKRQETQYF.

This clonotype was observed a handful of times. DNA for the CDR3: TGTGCCACCAGCAGAGGCGGGACAGGGAGTTTGGGAAACATTCAGTACTTC. Its protein is CATSRGGTGSLGNIQYF. V usage is TRBV15 and J usage is TRBJ2-4, with TRBD1 matching over 9 bases. The V gene end was trimmed by 1 base and the J gene end by 6 bases; junction bases not matched to a gene: 10. This CDR3 contains 17 residues. Per the germline V gene, CDR1 is LNHNV and CDR2 is YYDKDF (reference sequence).

The chain carries TRBV4-1 and TRBJ1-1; D is unclear. CDR3 size: 15 residues. Trimming removed 4 bases from V and 0 bases from J, with 12 bases in between. Germline V gives CDR1 MGHRA, CDR2 YSYEKL. In DNA, the CDR3 is TGCGCCAGCAGCCTCCGAGGGCAGATGAACACTGAAGCTTTCTTT. Translating it yields CASSLRGQMNTEAFF.

This clonotype was observed many times. The chain is built from TRBV19 and TRBJ1-1; a weak D match, TRBD1 (5 bases). CDR1 is LNHDA, CDR2 SQIVND, per germline (reference sequence). V lost 10 bases and J 5 bases, leaving 20 bases between the germline ends. This CDR3 is 14 amino acids long. The CDR3 here is CATKGTGARTEAFF. The DNA for the CDR3 is TGTGCCACTAAAGGAACCGGGGCTAGGACTGAAGCTTTCTTT.

On this clonotype: A much larger clonotype is one base distant, so this may be a read error. The chain is built from TRBV24-1 and TRBJ1-5; no clear D gene. Germline V lookup: CDR1 KGHDR, CDR2 SFDVKD. This CDR3 is built from 16 residues. The V end lost 3 bases, the J end lost 3 bases, and 14 bases lay between the germline ends. In DNA, the CDR3 is TGTGCCACCAGTGATCCTACAAGGGTGGCCAATCAGCCCCAGCATTTT. Protein: CATSDPTRVANQPQHF.